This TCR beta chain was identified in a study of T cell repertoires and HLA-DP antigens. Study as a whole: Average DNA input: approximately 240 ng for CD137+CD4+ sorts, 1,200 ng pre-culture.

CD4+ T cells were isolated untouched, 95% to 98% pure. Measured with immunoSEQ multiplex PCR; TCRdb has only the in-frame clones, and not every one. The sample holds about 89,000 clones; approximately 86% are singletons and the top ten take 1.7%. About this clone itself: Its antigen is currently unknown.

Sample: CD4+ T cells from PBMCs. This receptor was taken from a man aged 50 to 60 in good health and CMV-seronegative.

In nucleotides, the CDR3 is TGTGCCAGAAGCTTTGCCGCCTGCGGCTACACCTTC. It yields the protein CARSFAACGYTF. V is TRBV5-3 and J is TRBJ1-2; D is undetermined. TRBV5-3 is assigned to the ORF class and has an uncertain function. Between the trimmed V and J ends, which lost 2 bases and 8 bases, there was a span of 10 bases. CDR3 length: 12 residues.